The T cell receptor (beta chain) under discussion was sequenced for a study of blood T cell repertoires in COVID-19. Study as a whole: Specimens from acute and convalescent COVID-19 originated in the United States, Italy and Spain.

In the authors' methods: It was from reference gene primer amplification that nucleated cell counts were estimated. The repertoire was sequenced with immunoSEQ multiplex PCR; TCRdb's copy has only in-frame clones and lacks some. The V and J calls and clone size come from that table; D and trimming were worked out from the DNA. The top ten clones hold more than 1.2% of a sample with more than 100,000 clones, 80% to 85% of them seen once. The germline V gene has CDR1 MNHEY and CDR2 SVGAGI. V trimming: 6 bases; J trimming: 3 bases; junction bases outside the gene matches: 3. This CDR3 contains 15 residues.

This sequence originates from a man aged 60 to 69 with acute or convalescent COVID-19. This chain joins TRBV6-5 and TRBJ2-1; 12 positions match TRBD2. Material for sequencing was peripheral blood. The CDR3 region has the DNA TGTGCCAGCAGCCTAGCGGGAGGGGGCTACAATGAGCAGTTCTTC. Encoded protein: CASSLAGGGYNEQFF.